A single T cell receptor (beta chain) is shown here with its context. Its antigen remains unknown. The CDR3 sequence is 14 residues long. CDR1 is SGHRS and CDR2 is YFSETQ in the germline V gene. Trimming stripped 3 bases from V and 3 bases from J, with 12 bases between. This specimen belongs to a study of cytomegalovirus exposure and HLA in healthy donors. Looking at the study overall: The Caucasian-associated ancestry cluster held about 80% of around 380 genotyped donors. General study results and limits: Analyzed later, most CMV-associated TCR beta chains appeared HLA-restricted. Based on reports, TCR beta sequences accurately predicted HLA-A and HLA-B alleles for most subjects. Researchers counted around 180 TCR beta chains as cytomegalovirus-associated.

It was with 60 Vbeta and 13 Jbeta primers that the PCR ran. The data were produced by immunoSEQ multiplex PCR, yet TCRdb's version contains in-frame clones alone and is incomplete. The sample shows approximately 160,000 clones, roughly four fifths of them seen only once. The origin of this receptor is a man younger than 40 in good health and CMV-seropositive. The sample was PBMCs. This chain connects TRBV5-1 to TRBJ1-1; D gene ambiguous. The CDR3 DNA reads TGCGCCAGCAGCTACTCCGGGTTGGACACTGAAGCTTTCTTT. Its protein is CASSYSGLDTEAFF.